This TCR beta chain is from a study of T cells in Graves' hyperthyroidism and ophthalmopathy. Study-wide points: A model of 13 V-J pairs discriminated ophthalmopathy from stable hyperthyroidism. In blood, most of the thyroid clonotypes expanded above 0.001 were also present. Ophthalmopathy prediction by the model preceded onset by a median roughly 6 months.

Stable disease denoted Graves' hyperthyroidism without ophthalmopathy progression within 18 months. This clonotype was picked up a small number of times. Its antigen is as yet unknown. The TCR beta CDR3 regions underwent amplification using RNA transcripts as the source. The HTBI primer set served for first-round RT-PCR of the TCR CDR3. MiXCR, run by TCRdb on the multiplex PCR reads, gives a single entry per CDR3 protein. Of hundreds of thousands of distinct CDR3 sequences listed, 15% to 19% are singletons. Losses at the gene ends were 4 bases for V and 4 bases for J; bases not matched to a gene: 6. CDR3 length: 14 residues. The V gene's germline CDR1 is MNHNS and CDR2 SASEGT.

The TCR comes from a woman aged 18 to 35 with Graves' hyperthyroidism. The chain uses TRBV6-1 and TRBJ1-2, with TRBD1 matching over 7 bases. The specimen was blood. This CDR3 reads CASSGGGAAYGYTF. The CDR3 DNA reads as TGTGCCAGCAGTGGAGGGGGCGCAGCCTATGGCTACACCTTC.